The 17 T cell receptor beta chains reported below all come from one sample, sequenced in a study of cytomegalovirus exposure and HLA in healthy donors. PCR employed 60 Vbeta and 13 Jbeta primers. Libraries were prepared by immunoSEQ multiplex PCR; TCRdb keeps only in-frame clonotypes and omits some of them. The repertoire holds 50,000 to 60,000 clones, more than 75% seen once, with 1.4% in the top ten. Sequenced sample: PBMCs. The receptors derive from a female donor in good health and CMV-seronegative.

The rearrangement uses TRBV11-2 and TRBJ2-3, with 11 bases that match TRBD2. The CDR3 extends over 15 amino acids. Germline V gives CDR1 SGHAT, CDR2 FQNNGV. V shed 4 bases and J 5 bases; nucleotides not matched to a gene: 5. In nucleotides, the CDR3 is TGTGCCAGCAGCTCCTTAGCGGGGGGGCGAGATACGCAGTATTTT. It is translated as CASSSLAGGRDTQYF.

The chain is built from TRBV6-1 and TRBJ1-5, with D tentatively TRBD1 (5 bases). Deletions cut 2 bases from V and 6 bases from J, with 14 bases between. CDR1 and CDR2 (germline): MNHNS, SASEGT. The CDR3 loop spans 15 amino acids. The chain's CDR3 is CASSEPGMVFQPQHF. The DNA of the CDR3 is TGTGCCAGCAGTGAACCAGGGATGGTCTTTCAGCCCCAGCATTTT.

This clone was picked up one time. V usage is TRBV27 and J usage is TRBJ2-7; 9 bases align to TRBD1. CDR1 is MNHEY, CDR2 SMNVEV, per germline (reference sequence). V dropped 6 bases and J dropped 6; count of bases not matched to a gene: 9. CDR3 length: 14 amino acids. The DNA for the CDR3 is TGTGCCAGCAGATCCCTGGGACAGGGTAGCGAGCAGTACTTC. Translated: CASRSLGQGSEQYF.

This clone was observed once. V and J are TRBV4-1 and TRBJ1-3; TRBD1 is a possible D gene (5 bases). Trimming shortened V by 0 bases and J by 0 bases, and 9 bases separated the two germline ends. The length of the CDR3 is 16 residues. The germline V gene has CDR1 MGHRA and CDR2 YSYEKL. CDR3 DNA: TGCGCCAGCAGCCAAGATGGGACTTACTCTGGAAACACCATATATTTT. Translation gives CASSQDGTYSGNTIYF.

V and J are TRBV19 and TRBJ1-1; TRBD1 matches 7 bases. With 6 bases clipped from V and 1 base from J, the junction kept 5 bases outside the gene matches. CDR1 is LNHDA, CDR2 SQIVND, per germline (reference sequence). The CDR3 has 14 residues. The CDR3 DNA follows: TGTGCCAGTAGGAACAGGGGCCCGAACACTGAAGCTTTCTTT. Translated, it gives CASRNRGPNTEAFF. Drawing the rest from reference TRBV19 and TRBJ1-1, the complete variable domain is DGGITQSPKYLFRKEGQNVTLSCEQNLNHDAMYWYRQDPGQGLRLIYYSQIVNDFQKGDIAEGYSVSREKKESFPLTVTSAQKNPTAFYLCASRNRGPNTEAFFGQGTRLTVV.

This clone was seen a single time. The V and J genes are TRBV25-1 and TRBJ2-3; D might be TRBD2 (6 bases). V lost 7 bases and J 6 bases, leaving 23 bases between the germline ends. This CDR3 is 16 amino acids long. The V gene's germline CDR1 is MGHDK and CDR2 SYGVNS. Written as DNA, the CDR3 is TGTGCCAGCAAGTCCCTCGTAGCGGCTGCCACGGATACGCAGTATTTT. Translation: CASKSLVAAATDTQYF.

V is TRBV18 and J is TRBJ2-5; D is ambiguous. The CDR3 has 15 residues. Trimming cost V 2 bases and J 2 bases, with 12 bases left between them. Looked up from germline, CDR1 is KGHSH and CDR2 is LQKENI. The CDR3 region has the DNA TGTGCCAGCTCACCATTGACAAGAATTCAAGAGACCCAGTACTTC. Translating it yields CASSPLTRIQETQYF.

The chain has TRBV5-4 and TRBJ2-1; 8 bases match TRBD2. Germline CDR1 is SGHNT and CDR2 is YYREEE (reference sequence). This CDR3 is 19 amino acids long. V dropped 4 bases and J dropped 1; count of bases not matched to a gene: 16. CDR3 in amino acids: CASSAKPGGGSHSYNEQFF. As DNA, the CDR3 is TGTGCCAGCAGCGCTAAACCGGGCGGGGGGTCTCATTCCTACAATGAGCAGTTCTTC. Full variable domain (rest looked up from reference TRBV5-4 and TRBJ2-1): ETGVTQSPTHLIKTRGQQVTLRCSSQSGHNTVSWYQQALGQGPQFIFQYYREEENGRGNFPPRFSGLQFPNYSSELNVNALELDDSALYLCASSAKPGGGSHSYNEQFFGPGTRLTVL.

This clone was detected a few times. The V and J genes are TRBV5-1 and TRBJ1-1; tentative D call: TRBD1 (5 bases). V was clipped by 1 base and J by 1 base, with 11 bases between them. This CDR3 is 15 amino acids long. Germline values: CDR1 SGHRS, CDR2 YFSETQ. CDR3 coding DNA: TGCGCCAGCAGCTTGAGGGGCGGAACGAACACTGAAGCTTTCTTT. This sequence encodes CASSLRGGTNTEAFF.

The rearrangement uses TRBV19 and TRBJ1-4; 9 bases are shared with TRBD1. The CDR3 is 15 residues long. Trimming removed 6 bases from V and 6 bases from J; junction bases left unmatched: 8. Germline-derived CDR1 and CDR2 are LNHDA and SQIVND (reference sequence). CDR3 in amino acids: CASSRRDRVDEKLFF. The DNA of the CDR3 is TGTGCCAGTAGCAGGAGGGACAGGGTTGATGAAAAACTGTTTTTT.

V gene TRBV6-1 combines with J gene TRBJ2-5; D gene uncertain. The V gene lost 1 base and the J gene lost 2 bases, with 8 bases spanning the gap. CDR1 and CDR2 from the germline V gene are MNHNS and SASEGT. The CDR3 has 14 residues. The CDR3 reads CASSEVQLQETQYF. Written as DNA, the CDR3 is TGTGCCAGCAGTGAAGTACAGCTACAAGAGACCCAGTACTTC.

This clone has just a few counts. The CDR3 is CGGGSNGNTEAFF. CDR3 nucleotide sequence: TGTGGGGGGGGCAGTAATGGGAACACTGAAGCTTTCTTT. The gene calls are TRBV28 and TRBJ1-1, with D possibly matching TRBD1 (6 bases). The length of the CDR3 is 13 residues. CDR1 is MDHEN, CDR2 SYDVKM, per germline. The variable domain in full, completed from reference TRBV28 and TRBJ1-1, reads DVKVTQSSRYLVKRTGEKVFLECVQDMDHENMFWYRQDPGLGLRLIYFSYDVKMKEKGDIPEGYSVSREKKERFSLILESASTNQTSMYLCGGGSNGNTEAFFGQGTRLTVV.

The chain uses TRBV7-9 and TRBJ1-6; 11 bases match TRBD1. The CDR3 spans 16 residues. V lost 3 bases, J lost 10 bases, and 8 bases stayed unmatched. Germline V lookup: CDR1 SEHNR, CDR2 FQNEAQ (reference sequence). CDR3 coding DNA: TGTGCCAGCAGCTTTGGCGGGACAGGGGGAAAATCACCCCTCCACTTT. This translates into CASSFGGTGGKSPLHF.

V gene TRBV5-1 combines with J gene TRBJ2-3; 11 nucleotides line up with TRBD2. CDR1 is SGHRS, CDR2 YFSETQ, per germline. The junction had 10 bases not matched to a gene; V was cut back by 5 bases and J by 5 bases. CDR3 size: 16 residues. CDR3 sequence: CASRFETSGAGDTQYF. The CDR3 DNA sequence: TGCGCCAGCAGATTCGAGACTAGCGGGGCGGGAGATACGCAGTATTTT.

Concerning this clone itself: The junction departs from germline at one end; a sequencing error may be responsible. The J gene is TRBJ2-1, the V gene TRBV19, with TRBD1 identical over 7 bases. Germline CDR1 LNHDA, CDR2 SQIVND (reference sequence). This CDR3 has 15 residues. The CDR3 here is CASSLDRAVSDEQFF. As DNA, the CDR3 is TGTGCCAGTAGTCTAGACAGGGCGGTGTCGGATGAGCAGTTCTTC. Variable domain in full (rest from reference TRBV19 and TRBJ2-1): DGGITQSPKYLFRKEGQNVTLSCEQNLNHDAMYWYRQDPGQGLRLIYYSQIVNDFQKGDIAEGYSVSREKKESFPLTVTSAQKNPTAFYLCASSLDRAVSDEQFFGPGTRLTVL.

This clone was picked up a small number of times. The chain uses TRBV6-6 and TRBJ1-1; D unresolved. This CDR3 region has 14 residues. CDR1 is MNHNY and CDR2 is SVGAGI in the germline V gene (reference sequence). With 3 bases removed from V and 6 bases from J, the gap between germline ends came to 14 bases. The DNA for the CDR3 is TGTGCCAGCAGTTATCCCCTCGGCGGGGCTGAAGCTTTCTTT. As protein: CASSYPLGGAEAFF.

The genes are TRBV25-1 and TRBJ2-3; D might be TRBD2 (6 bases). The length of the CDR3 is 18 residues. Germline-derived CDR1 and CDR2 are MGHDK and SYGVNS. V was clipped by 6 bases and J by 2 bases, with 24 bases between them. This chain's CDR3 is CASRAPLATLGITDTQYF. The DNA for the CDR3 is TGTGCCAGCAGGGCCCCGCTAGCGACCCTTGGTATCACAGATACGCAGTATTTT.